The 20 T cell receptor beta chains below were found in one sample sequenced in a study of graft-versus-host responses after intestinal transplantation. The repertoire was sequenced with immunoSEQ multiplex PCR; TCRdb's copy has only in-frame clones and lacks some. The repertoire holds 50,000 to 80,000 clones, with 90% as singletons. Their antigen targets remain unknown. Sample: unstimulated CD8+ T cells sorted from spleen or lymph node cells, taken before transplant. All receptors come from a human donor who was the organ donor for an intestinal transplant.

This chain connects TRBV7-2 to TRBJ1-5; no clear D gene. V was trimmed by 8 bases and J by 1 base, leaving 15 bases between them. The CDR3 extends over 15 amino acids. The germline CDR1 and CDR2 sequences are SGHTA and FQGNSA. The CDR3 loop is CASQHDLGSNQPQHF. The CDR3 DNA is TGTGCCAGCCAACACGATTTGGGCAGCAATCAGCCCCAGCATTTT.

The chain links TRBV2 to TRBJ2-7; TRBD1 is a possible D gene (6 bases). V was pared by 6 bases and J by 3 bases, with 12 bases between. The germline gives CDR1 SNHLY, CDR2 FYNNEI. The CDR3 covers 13 residues. In nucleotides, the CDR3 is TGTGCCAGCAGACAAGGACAGAGCTACGAGCAGTACTTC. This translates into CASRQGQSYEQYF.

This clone was recorded only once. The same CDR3 also results from other DNA sequences found in this sample. The chain combines TRBV7-9 with TRBJ2-5; the match to TRBD2 covers 12 bases. Germline loops: CDR1 SEHNR, CDR2 FQNEAQ (reference sequence). J was trimmed by 5 bases and V by 6 bases; bases with no gene match: 7. The CDR3 spans 15 residues. CDR3 DNA sequence: TGTGCCAGCAGTTGGACTAGCGGGGCAGGGGAGACCCAGTACTTC. This gives the protein CASSWTSGAGETQYF.

This chain links TRBV27 with TRBJ2-7; 7 bases map to TRBD2. The germline V gene encodes CDR1 MNHEY and CDR2 SMNVEV (reference sequence). The CDR3 runs to 15 residues. The V gene end was trimmed by 5 bases and the J gene end by 2 bases; junction bases not matched to a gene: 9. In DNA form, the CDR3 reads TGTGCCAGCAGTACCTCTAGCGGCACCCCCTACGAGCAGTACTTC. Its protein is CASSTSSGTPYEQYF.

V usage is TRBV5-1 and J usage is TRBJ2-1; TRBD2 matches 8 bases. Germline V gene sequence: CDR1 SGHRS, CDR2 YFSETQ. The V segment lost 5 bases and the J segment 7 bases; nucleotides outside the gene matches: 14. The CDR3 is 16 amino acids. The CDR3 coding sequence is TGCGCCAGCAGACAAGCGGGAGAGGCGGTACAAAATGAGCAGTTCTTC. Translating gives CASRQAGEAVQNEQFF. The full variable domain, rest sourced from reference TRBV5-1 and TRBJ2-1, is KAGVTQTPRYLIKTRGQQVTLSCSPISGHRSVSWYQQTPGQGLQFLFEYFSETQRNKGNFPGRFSGRQFSNSRSEMNVSTLELGDSALYLCASRQAGEAVQNEQFFGPGTRLTVL.

This clone has a single count. The chain combines TRBV19 with TRBJ2-1, with 9 bases aligning to TRBD1. The CDR3 has 16 residues. V was pared by 6 bases and J by 8 bases, with 14 bases of the junction left unmatched. The germline CDR1 and CDR2 sequences are LNHDA and SQIVND (reference sequence). The chain's CDR3 is CASSVVVDRGLYEQFF. The CDR3 DNA reads TGTGCCAGTAGCGTCGTTGTGGACAGGGGATTGTATGAGCAGTTCTTC. Complete variable domain (other parts from reference TRBV19 and TRBJ2-1): DGGITQSPKYLFRKEGQNVTLSCEQNLNHDAMYWYRQDPGQGLRLIYYSQIVNDFQKGDIAEGYSVSREKKESFPLTVTSAQKNPTAFYLCASSVVVDRGLYEQFFGPGTRLTVL.

The rearrangement joins TRBV4-1 to TRBJ1-1; a weak D match, TRBD1 (6 bases). The CDR3 runs 14 residues. Trimming left V 1 base short and J 5 bases short, with 11 bases between. Per the germline V gene, CDR1 is MGHRA and CDR2 is YSYEKL. In DNA, the CDR3 is TGCGCCAGCAGCCAAGCGCAGGGGTGGACTGAAGCTTTCTTT. Its translation is CASSQAQGWTEAFF.

This rearrangement joins TRBV15 to TRBJ2-5; 7 bases are a match to TRBD2. The germline gives CDR1 LNHNV, CDR2 YYDKDF (reference sequence). The J segment lost 2 bases and the V segment lost 1 base, leaving 4 bases of the junction unmatched. This CDR3 is 15 amino acids long. The CDR3 protein is CATSRVGGGQETQYF. The CDR3 coding sequence is TGTGCCACCAGCAGAGTAGGCGGGGGTCAAGAGACCCAGTACTTC.

This chain connects TRBV5-1 to TRBJ1-1; D is undetermined. V lost 1 base to trimming and J lost 1 base, with 8 bases between them. This CDR3 spans 14 amino acids. Germline V gene lookup returns CDR1 SGHRS and CDR2 YFSETQ. The chain's CDR3 is CASSLWRANTEAFF. CDR3 sequence (DNA): TGCGCCAGCAGCTTGTGGAGGGCGAACACTGAAGCTTTCTTT.

This clone was counted once. One junction end does not reproduce the germline sequence, and a read error may be involved. This sequence joins TRBV7-7 and TRBJ2-2; D possibly corresponds to TRBD1 (6 bases). Per germline, CDR1 SSHAT and CDR2 FNYEAQ (reference sequence). The CDR3 spans 19 residues. The CDR3 DNA reads TGTGCTAGCAGCTTAGGGGCTCAGGGTCCGGGACAAGTCCCCGGGGAGCTGTTTTTT. Its protein product is CASSLGAQGPGQVPGELFF.

The chain uses TRBV6-6 and TRBJ2-7, with D perhaps TRBD2 (6 bases). This CDR3 has 13 residues. The germline V and J ends were trimmed by 4 bases and 1 base, with 8 bases remaining between them. The V gene's germline CDR1 is MNHNY and CDR2 SVGAGI (reference sequence). The DNA for the CDR3 is TGTGCCAGCAGTTGGAGGGAATCCTACGAGCAGTACTTC. It yields the protein CASSWRESYEQYF.

The DNA of the CDR3 is TGTGCCAGCAGCTTAGGGAGGGCCGTAAATCAGCCCCAGCATTTT. Translation gives CASSLGRAVNQPQHF. This chain uses TRBV7-3 with TRBJ1-5, with unresolved D. Germline CDR1 SGHTA, CDR2 FQGTGA. CDR3 length equals 15 residues. Trimming removed 2 bases from V and 4 bases from J, with 12 bases in between.

J is TRBJ2-5 and V is TRBV28; D may be TRBD2 (6 bases). This CDR3 has 13 amino acids. The germline V gene has CDR1 MDHEN and CDR2 SYDVKM. Trimming cost V 7 bases and J 8 bases, with 17 bases left between them. In DNA, the CDR3 is TGTGCCAGCATTTCGCGGGGTTTGGAAACCCAGTACTTC. Its translation: CASISRGLETQYF.

The chain has TRBV21-1 and TRBJ2-2; TRBD2, the D gene given by the table, was not confirmed from the DNA. TRBV21-1 is labeled a pseudogene. This CDR3 region has 16 residues. CDR3 region: CASSKYGGMNTGELFF. CDR3 bases: TGTGCCAGCAGCAAATACGGAGGGATGAACACCGGGGAGCTGTTTTTT.

The chain links TRBV5-1 to TRBJ1-2, with D unclear. The V end was cut by 0 bases, the J end by 5 bases, with 14 bases between. Germline values: CDR1 SGHRS, CDR2 YFSETQ. The CDR3 loop spans 15 amino acids. CDR3 sequence (DNA): TGCGCCAGCAGCTTGGGGTTACCAGATGTATATGGCTACACCTTC. This codes for CASSLGLPDVYGYTF.

The genes are TRBV4-1 and TRBJ2-7; 7 nucleotides line up with TRBD1. This CDR3 is built from 18 residues. Per germline, CDR1 MGHRA and CDR2 YSYEKL. V trimming: 1 base; J trimming: 2 bases; junction bases outside the gene matches: 14. As DNA, the CDR3 is TGCGCCAGCAGCCAAGGATATTTAGGGACAGCCACTACCTACGAGCAGTACTTC. It yields the protein CASSQGYLGTATTYEQYF.

This clone was counted once. The chain recombines TRBV7-9 with TRBJ2-7; D is perhaps TRBD1 (5 bases). Germline loops: CDR1 SEHNR, CDR2 FQNEAQ (reference sequence). Trimming cost V 5 bases and J 1 base, with 15 bases left between them. The CDR3 covers 15 residues. The DNA for the CDR3 is TGTGCCAGCAGCCCCGGGCAGGGCCGTTCCTACGAGCAGTACTTC. Its translation: CASSPGQGRSYEQYF.

This clone came up once. The gene calls are TRBV6-5 and TRBJ2-7, with 8 bases identical to TRBD1. The CDR3 length is 15 residues. Germline V gene data show CDR1 as MNHEY and CDR2 as SVGAGI. V dropped 5 bases and J dropped 4; count of bases not matched to a gene: 10. The CDR3 nucleotides read TGTGCCAGCAGTCCCCAGGGGGCACTTCGGTACGAGCAGTACTTC. Residues: CASSPQGALRYEQYF.

By its share, this clone is medium-sized. This rearrangement joins TRBV10-3 to TRBJ2-3; the match to TRBD2 covers 8 bases. V gave up 3 bases and J gave up 5 bases; unmatched junction bases: 7. Germline lookup yields CDR1 ENHRY and CDR2 SYGVKD. The CDR3 sequence is 15 residues long. The CDR3 nucleotides read TGTGCCATCAGTGACGGTTGGCGGGAGGTAGATACGCAGTATTTT. Translated: CAISDGWREVDTQYF.

The count of this clone is one. The rearrangement uses TRBV9 and TRBJ2-3; 9 bases fit TRBD2. The CDR3 is 15 residues long. In germline, CDR1 is SGDLS, CDR2 YYNGEE. V lost 3 bases to trimming and J lost 6 bases; unmatched junction nucleotides: 8. The CDR3 nucleotides read TGTGCCAGCAGCGCACTGGGACTAGCTAGGGATACGCAGTATTTT. Translating it yields CASSALGLARDTQYF.